The clone carrying this T cell receptor (beta chain) turned up a few times. Gene names denote mouse genes. Coverage ceases 1 residue before the CDR3 finishes, and the germline J gene fills in the end. Profiled with immunoSEQ multiplex PCR; TCRdb holds only in-frame clones, not every one. The sample contains 45,000 to 50,000 clones, 73% of which appear only once. J was trimmed by 4 bases and V by 0 bases; bases with no gene match: 5. This CDR3 region has 15 residues. Germline V gene sequence: CDR1 NSQYPW, CDR2 LRSPGD (reference sequence). The data originate from a study of tissue T cells after allogeneic stem cell transplantation.

The material sequenced was sorted cells pooled from one or two spleens. The chain is built from TRBV1 and TRBJ2-7; TRBD2 matches 8 bases. This TCR derives from a pool of C57BL/6 mice in good health. CDR3 sequence reads: CTCSADRLGSYEQYF. The CDR3 DNA, read in part, is TGCACCTGCAGTGCAGATCGACTGGGGAGTTATGAACAGTAC.